This T cell receptor beta chain was observed in a study of blood T cell repertoires in COVID-19. Looking at the study overall: Acute and convalescent COVID-19 samples came from the United States, Italy and Spain.

Trimming left V 6 bases short and J 5 bases short, with 16 bases between. The CDR3 is made up of 14 amino acids. CDR1 is MNHEY, CDR2 SVGAGI, per germline. In the source study's methods: Reference gene primer amplification in the assay estimated nucleated cell counts. Assay: immunoSEQ multiplex PCR; the TCRdb copy retains only in-frame clones and omits some. From that table come the V and J calls and clone size; the DNA was used to work out D and trimming. The data hold 70,000 or so clones, with approximately 83% observed a single time. The sequence derives from a woman aged 55-75 years with acute or convalescent COVID-19. Sequences were obtained from peripheral blood. The chain employs TRBV6-5 and TRBJ2-5, with a tentative D call TRBD1 (5 bases). The CDR3 nucleotides are TGTGCCAGCAGGACATCTAGGGGAATGGAGACCCAGTACTTC. The encoded protein is CASRTSRGMETQYF.